The 2 T cell receptor beta chains reported below all come from one sample, sequenced in a study of OX40 agonist ivuxolimab in advanced cancers. The method was immunoSEQ multiplex PCR; TCRdb's version includes in-frame clones alone and lacks a portion of them. The repertoire includes about 79,000 clones, about 91% of them detected once, and around 7% sits in the top ten. The specimen was CD4+ or CD8+ T cells sorted from blood, collected in a trial of the OX40 agonist ivuxolimab. The receptors derive from an adult with an advanced solid tumor such as melanoma, head and neck, liver or kidney cancer.

The rearrangement uses TRBV7-2 and TRBJ2-5; D gene unclear. The ends were cut back, 4 bases at V and 2 bases at J, with 8 bases in the middle. Germline V gene data show CDR1 as SGHTA and CDR2 as FQGNSA. The CDR3 length is 13 residues. The CDR3 region is CASSYRSQETQYF. CDR3 in DNA: TGTGCCAGCAGCTATAGGTCTCAAGAGACCCAGTACTTC. The whole variable domain, remainder taken from reference TRBV7-2 and TRBJ2-5, is GAGVSQSPSNKVTEKGKDVELRCDPISGHTALYWYRQSLGQGLEFLIYFQGNSAPDKSGLPSDRFSAERTGGSVSTLTIQRTQQEDSAVYLCASSYRSQETQYFGPGTRLLVL.

This clone was recorded only once. CDR3 residues: CASSLAIHSNQPQHF. CDR3 nucleotide sequence: TGTGCCAGCAGCTTAGCGATACATAGCAATCAGCCCCAGCATTTT. The chain couples TRBV7-2 to TRBJ1-5, with D uncertain. Trimming cost V 0 bases and J 0 bases, with 6 bases left between them. The germline V gene has CDR1 SGHTA and CDR2 FQGNSA. The CDR3 consists of 15 residues.